The clone carrying this T cell receptor beta chain showed up just a few times. In the authors' workflow: Amplification from reference gene primers served as the basis for estimated nucleated cell counts. Profiling relied on immunoSEQ multiplex PCR, and the TCRdb table lists in-frame clones only, not all of them. That table gives V, J and clone size, and the DNA gave D and trimming. Found here are approximately 40,000 clones, roughly 80% of them singletons; the top ten hold 2.6%. Trimming at V came to 7 bases and at J to 7 bases, leaving 8 bases not matched to a gene. Per the germline V gene, CDR1 is SNHLY and CDR2 is FYNNEI. The CDR3 covers 14 residues. This entry comes from a study of blood T cell repertoires in COVID-19. About the research overall: The United States, Italy and Spain supplied acute and convalescent COVID-19 samples. T cells, B-cell-depleted T cells, or PBMCs provided the cDNA or gDNA that served as material.

The clonotype comes from a woman in her sixties or seventies with acute or convalescent COVID-19. Sequencing was done on a sample of peripheral blood. The chain links TRBV2 to TRBJ2-1, with 9 bases aligning to TRBD2. The CDR3 is CASMVAGVRNEQFF. The DNA for the CDR3 is TGTGCCAGCATGGTAGCGGGAGTAAGGAATGAGCAGTTCTTC.